Following are 2 T cell receptor beta chains from one sample sequenced in a study of cytomegalovirus exposure and HLA in healthy donors. Both 60 Vbeta primers and 13 Jbeta primers went into the PCR. TCRdb's table, derived via immunoSEQ multiplex PCR, lists solely in-frame clones and lacks some. This table holds some 90,000 clones, roughly 69% found once. The material sequenced was PBMCs. Source of these receptors: a man in his fifties in good health and CMV-seronegative.

Only a few counts were recorded for this clone. The chain recombines TRBV27 with TRBJ2-7; 10 bases align to TRBD2. Germline-derived CDR1 and CDR2 are MNHEY and SMNVEV (reference sequence). J was trimmed by 2 bases and V by 1 base; bases with no gene match: 14. This CDR3 is built from 19 residues. This CDR3 is CASSLFPGPPSGGAYEQYF. The CDR3 DNA is TGTGCCAGCAGTTTATTCCCCGGACCCCCTAGCGGGGGTGCCTACGAGCAGTACTTC.

The V gene is TRBV4-2, the J gene TRBJ2-2, with D perhaps matching TRBD1 (7 bases). The germline V gene has CDR1 LGHNA and CDR2 YNFKEQ. V shed 6 bases and J shed 3 bases, with 14 bases lying between them. CDR3 size: 15 residues. The CDR3 is CASSRQGGDTGELFF. In DNA, the CDR3 is TGTGCCAGCAGTCGACAGGGAGGTGACACCGGGGAGCTGTTTTTT.